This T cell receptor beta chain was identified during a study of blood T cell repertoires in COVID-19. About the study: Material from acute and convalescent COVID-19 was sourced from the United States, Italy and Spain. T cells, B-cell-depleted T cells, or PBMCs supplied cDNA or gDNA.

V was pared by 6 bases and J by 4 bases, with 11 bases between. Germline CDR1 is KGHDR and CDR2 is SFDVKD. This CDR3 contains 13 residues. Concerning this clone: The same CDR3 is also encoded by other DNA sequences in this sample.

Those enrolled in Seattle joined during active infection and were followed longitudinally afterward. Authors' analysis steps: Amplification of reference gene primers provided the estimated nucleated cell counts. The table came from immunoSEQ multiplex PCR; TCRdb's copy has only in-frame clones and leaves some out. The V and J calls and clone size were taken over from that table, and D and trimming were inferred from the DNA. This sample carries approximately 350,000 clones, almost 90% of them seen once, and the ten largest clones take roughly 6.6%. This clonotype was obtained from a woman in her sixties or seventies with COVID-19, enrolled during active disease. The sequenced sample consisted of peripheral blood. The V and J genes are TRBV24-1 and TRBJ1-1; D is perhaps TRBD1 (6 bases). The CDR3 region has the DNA TGTGCCACCAGTAACAGGGCCGGCACTGAAGCTTTCTTT. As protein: CATSNRAGTEAFF.